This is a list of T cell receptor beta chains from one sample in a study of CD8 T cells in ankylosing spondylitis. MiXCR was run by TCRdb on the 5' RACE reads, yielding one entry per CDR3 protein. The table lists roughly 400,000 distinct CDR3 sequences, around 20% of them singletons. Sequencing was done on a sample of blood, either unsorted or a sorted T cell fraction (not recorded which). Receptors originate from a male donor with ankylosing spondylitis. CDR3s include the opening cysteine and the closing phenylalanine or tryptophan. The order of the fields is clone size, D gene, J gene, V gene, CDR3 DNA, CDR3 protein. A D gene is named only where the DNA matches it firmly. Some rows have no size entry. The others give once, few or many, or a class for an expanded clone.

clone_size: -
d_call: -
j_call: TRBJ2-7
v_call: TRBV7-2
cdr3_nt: TGTGCCAGCAGCTTACAGGTGGACTCTTCCTACGAGCAGTACTTC
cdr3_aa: CASSLQVDSSYEQYF

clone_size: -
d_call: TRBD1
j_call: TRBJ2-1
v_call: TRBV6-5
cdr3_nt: TGTGCCAGCAGTGCCTCGAGGACAGGGGGCTTCAATGAGCAGTTCTTC
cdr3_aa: CASSASRTGGFNEQFF

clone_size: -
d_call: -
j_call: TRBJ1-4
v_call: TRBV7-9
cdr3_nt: TGTGCCAGCAGCCCGGCGTCCGACCGAAATGAAAAACTGTTTTTT
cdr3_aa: CASSPASDRNEKLFF

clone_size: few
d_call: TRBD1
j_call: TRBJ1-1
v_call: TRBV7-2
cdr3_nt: TGTGCCAGCAGCAACAGGGGGTCGGAGGACGAAGCTTTCTTT
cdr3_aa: CASSNRGSEDEAFF

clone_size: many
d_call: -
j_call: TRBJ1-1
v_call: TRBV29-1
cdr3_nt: TGCAGCGTCCGGGGGTCGGAGGGGCGTGAAGCTTTCTTT
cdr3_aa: CSVRGSEGREAFF

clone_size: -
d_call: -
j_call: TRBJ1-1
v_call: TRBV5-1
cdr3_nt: TGCGCCAGCAGCTTGGAAAGGGAACGGGCTGAAGCTTTCTTT
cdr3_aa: CASSLERERAEAFF

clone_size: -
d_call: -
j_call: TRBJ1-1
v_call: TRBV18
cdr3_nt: TGTGCCAGCTCACCCCCGAAGGGTAACACTGAAGCTTTCTTT
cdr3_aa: CASSPPKGNTEAFF

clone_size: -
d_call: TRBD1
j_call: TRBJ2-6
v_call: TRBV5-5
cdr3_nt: TGTGCCAGTGGGGACAGTTCCTCTGGGGCCAACGTCCTGACTTTC
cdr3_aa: CASGDSSSGANVLTF

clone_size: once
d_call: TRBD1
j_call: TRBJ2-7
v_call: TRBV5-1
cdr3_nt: TGCGCCAGCAGCTCGGGACAGGATTTCTACGAGCAGTACTTC
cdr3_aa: CASSSGQDFYEQYF

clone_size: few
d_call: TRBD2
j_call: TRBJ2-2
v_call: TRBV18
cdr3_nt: TGTGCCAGCTCCTTCGGCGGGAGGTGGACCGGGGAGCTGTTTTTT
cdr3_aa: CASSFGGRWTGELFF

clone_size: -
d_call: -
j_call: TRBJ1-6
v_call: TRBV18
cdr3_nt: TGTGCCAGCTCGTCGGGGCTAGATAATTCACCCCTCCACTTT
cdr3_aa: CASSSGLDNSPLHF

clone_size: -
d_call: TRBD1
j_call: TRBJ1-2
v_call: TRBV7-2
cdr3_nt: TGTGCCAGCAGCTTAGTCGACACAGGGGCAAATGGCTACACCTTC
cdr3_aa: CASSLVDTGANGYTF

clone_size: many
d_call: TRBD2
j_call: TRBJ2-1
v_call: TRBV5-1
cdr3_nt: TGCGCCAGCAGCCGGGGACTAGCGGGAGTGGGTGAGCAGTTCTTC
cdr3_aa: CASSRGLAGVGEQFF

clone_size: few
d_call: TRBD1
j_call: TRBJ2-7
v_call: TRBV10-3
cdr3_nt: TGTGCCATCAGTCAGACGACAGGGCGGTTGGGGACCGAGCAGTACTTC
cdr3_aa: CAISQTTGRLGTEQYF

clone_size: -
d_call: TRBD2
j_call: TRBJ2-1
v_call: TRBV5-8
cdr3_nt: TGTGCCAGCAGCTCGGGACTAGCGAAACTTTGGGATGAGCAGTTCTTC
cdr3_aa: CASSSGLAKLWDEQFF

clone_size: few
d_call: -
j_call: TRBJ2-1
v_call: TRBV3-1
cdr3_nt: TGTGCCAGCAGCCAAGATTATAGCACCCGGGCTAGGAATGAGCAGTTCTTC
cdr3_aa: CASSQDYSTRARNEQFF

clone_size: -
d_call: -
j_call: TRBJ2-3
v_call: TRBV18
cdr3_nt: TGTGCCAGCTCAACCAGGGAATCAGATACGCAGTATTTT
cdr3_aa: CASSTRESDTQYF

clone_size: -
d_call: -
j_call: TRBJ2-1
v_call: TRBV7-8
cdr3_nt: TGTGCCAGCAGCGAGCGCCACGGACCCCCACCAACGCGGCAGTTCTTC
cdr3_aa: CASSERHGPPPTRQFF

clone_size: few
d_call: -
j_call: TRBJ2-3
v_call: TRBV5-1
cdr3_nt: TGCGCCAGCAAGGAGAAGACAGAAATTACAGATACGCAGTATTTT
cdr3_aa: CASKEKTEITDTQYF

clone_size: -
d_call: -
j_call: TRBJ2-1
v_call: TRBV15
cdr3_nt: TGTGCCACCAGCGGGGGTCTCCTGGGAGAGCAGTTCTTC
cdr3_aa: CATSGGLLGEQFF

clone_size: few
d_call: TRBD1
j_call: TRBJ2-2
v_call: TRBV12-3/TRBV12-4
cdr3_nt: TGTGCCAGCAGTTTGCGGCAGGGGGCTTCGGGGGAGCTGTTTTTT
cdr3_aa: CASSLRQGASGELFF

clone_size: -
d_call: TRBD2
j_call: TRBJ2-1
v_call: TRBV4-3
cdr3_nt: TGCGCCAGCAGCCCTGAGAGACTAGCGGGGGGGTTCGGGCAGTTCTTC
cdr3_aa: CASSPERLAGGFGQFF

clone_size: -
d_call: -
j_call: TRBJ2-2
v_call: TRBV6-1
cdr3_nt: TGTGCCAGCAGTGACCAGGGTAGAGGCGGGGAGCTGTTTTTT
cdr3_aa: CASSDQGRGGELFF

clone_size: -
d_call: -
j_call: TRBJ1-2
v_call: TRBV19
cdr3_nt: TGTGCCAGTAGGCGACAGTATGGCTACACCTTC
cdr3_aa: CASRRQYGYTF

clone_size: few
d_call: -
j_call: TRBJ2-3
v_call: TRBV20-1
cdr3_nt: TGCAGTGCCTCCCTTTGGTCGGCGTCCGCAGATACGCAGTATTTT
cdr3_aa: CSASLWSASADTQYF

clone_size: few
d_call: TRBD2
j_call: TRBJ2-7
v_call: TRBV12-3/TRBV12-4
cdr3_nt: TGTGCCAGCAGAAAATTTAGCGGGGAGATCTACGAGCAGTACTTC
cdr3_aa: CASRKFSGEIYEQYF

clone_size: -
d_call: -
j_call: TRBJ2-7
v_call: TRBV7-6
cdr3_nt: TGTGCCAGCAGCCCCGTCCGGGGGAAAAGCGACGAGCAGTACTTC
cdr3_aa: CASSPVRGKSDEQYF

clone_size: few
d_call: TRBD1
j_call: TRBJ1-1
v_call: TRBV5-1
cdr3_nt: TGCGCCAGCAGAACGAATGTAGGGGGCGGTGAAGCTTTCTTT
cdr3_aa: CASRTNVGGGEAFF

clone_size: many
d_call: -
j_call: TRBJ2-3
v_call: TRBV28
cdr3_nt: TGTGCCAGCACTGTGGGAGTGGCAGATACGCAGTATTTT
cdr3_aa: CASTVGVADTQYF

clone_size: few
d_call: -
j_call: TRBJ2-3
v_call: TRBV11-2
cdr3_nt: TGTGCCAGCAGCTTAGCGTGGACAGTTAGCACAGATACGCAGTATTTT
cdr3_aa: CASSLAWTVSTDTQYF

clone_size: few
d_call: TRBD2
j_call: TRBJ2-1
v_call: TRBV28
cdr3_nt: TGTGCCAGCAGTTTAGGCGGGAGGGGCTACAATGAGCAGTTCTTC
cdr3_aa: CASSLGGRGYNEQFF

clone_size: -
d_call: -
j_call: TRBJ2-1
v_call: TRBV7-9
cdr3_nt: TGTGCCAGCAGCCCCGGAGGTCGTTCCTACAATGAGCAGTTCTTC
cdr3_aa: CASSPGGRSYNEQFF

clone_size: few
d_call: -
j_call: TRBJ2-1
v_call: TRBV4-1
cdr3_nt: TGCGCCAGCAGCCAAAAAGTCAATGAGCAGTTCTTC
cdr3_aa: CASSQKVNEQFF

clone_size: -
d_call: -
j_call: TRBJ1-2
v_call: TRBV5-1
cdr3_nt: TGCGCCAGCAGCTTGAGGGCTGACTATGGCTACACCTTC
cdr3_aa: CASSLRADYGYTF

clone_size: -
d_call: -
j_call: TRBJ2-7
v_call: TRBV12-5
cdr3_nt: TGTGCTAGTGGTGCACGGGACGGATTCAACTACGAGCAGTACTTC
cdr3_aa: CASGARDGFNYEQYF

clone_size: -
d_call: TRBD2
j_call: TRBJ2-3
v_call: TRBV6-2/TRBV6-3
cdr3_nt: TGTGCCAGCAGGGGACTAGCGGTCACAGATACGCAGTATTTT
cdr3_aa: CASRGLAVTDTQYF

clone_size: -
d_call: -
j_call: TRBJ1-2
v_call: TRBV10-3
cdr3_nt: TGTGCCATCAGTGAGCGGACGGAAGTTTATGGCTACACCTTC
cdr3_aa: CAISERTEVYGYTF

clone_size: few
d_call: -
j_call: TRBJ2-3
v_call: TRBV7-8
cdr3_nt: TGTGCCAGCAGCTTAGCGGATCCAGTCACAGATACGCAGTATTTT
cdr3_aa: CASSLADPVTDTQYF

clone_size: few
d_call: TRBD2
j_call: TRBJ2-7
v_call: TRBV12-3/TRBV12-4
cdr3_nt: TGTGCCAGCAGCTTGAGGACTAGCGGGATTTTCGACGAGCAGTACTTC
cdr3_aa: CASSLRTSGIFDEQYF

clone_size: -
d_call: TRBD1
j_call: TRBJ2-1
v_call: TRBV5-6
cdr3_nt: TGTGCCAGCAGCTGGGACAGGGGCCGCTCCTACAATGAGCAGTTCTTC
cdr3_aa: CASSWDRGRSYNEQFF

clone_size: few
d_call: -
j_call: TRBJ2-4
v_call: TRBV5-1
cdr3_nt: TGCGCCAGCAGCTTGGGGCCCAAAAACATTCAGTACTTC
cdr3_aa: CASSLGPKNIQYF

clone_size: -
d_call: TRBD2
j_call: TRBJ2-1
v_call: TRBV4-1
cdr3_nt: TGCGCCAGCAGCCGAGGGACTAGCGGGAGTTGGAATGAGCAGTTCTTC
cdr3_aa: CASSRGTSGSWNEQFF

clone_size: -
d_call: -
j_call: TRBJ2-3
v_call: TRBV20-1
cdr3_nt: TGCAGTGCCCCTGGGGGCTTCCCCGGGCTAGATACGCAGTATTTT
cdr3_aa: CSAPGGFPGLDTQYF

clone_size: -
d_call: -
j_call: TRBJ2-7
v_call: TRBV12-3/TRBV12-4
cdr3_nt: TGTGCCAGCAGCAACTACGGCTACGAGCAGTACTTC
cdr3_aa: CASSNYGYEQYF

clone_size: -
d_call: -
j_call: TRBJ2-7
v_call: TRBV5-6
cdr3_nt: TGTGCCAGCAGCCGCGAACGAGGAAATCGGGCCTACGAGCAGTACTTC
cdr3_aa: CASSRERGNRAYEQYF

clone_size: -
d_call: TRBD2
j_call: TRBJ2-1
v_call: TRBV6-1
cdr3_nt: TGTGCCAGCAGTGTCTCAGCCCGGGAGGGCGAGCAGTTCTTC
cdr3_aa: CASSVSAREGEQFF

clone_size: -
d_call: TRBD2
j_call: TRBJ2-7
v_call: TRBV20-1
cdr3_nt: TGCAGTGCTAGGGGACTAGTCCGTTCCTACGAGCAGTACTTC
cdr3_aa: CSARGLVRSYEQYF

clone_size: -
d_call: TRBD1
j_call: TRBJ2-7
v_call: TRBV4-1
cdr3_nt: TGCGCCAGCAGCCAGACAGGGGGAGGAACCTACGAGCAGTACTTC
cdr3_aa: CASSQTGGGTYEQYF

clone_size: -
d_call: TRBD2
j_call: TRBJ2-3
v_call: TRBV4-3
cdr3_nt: TGCGCCAGCACCTACAGCCGGGGCGGGAGCGCAGATACGCAGTATTTT
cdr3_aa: CASTYSRGGSADTQYF

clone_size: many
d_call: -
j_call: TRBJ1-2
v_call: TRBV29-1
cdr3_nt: TGCAGCGCCGAGGGGGTCTATGGCTACACCTTC
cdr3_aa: CSAEGVYGYTF

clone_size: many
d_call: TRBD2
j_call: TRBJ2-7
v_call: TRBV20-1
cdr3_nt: TGCAGTGTGGCCGGGACTAGCGGATTCTACGAGCAGTACTTC
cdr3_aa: CSVAGTSGFYEQYF

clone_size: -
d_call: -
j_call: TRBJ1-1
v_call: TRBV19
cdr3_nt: TGTGCCAGTACCGCAAGGGGGATTGGCACTGAAGCTTTCTTT
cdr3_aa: CASTARGIGTEAFF

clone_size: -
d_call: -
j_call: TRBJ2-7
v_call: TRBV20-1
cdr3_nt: TGCAGTGCTCATGGATTTTACGAGCAGTACTTC
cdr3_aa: CSAHGFYEQYF

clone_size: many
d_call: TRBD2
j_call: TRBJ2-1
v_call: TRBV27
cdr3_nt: TGTGCCAGCAGTCCACGGGGACTAGCGGGAGGTGAGCAGTTCTTC
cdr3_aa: CASSPRGLAGGEQFF

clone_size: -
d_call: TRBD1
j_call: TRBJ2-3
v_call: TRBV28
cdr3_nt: TGTGCCAGCATTCCAGGGGACAGACCCACAGATACGCAGTATTTT
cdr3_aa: CASIPGDRPTDTQYF

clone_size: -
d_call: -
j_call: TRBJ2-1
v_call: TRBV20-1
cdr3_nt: TGCAGTGCTAGAGTCTATCCGGACCTTACTAGAGAGCAGTTCTTC
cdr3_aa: CSARVYPDLTREQFF

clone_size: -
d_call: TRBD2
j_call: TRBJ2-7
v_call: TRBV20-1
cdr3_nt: TGCAGTGCTAGAGTACCCCGGACTAGCGGTCTCTCCTACGAGCAGTACTTC
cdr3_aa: CSARVPRTSGLSYEQYF